The rows below give T cell receptor beta chains drawn from one sample of a study of T cell responses to AZD1222 COVID-19 vaccine. The method was immunoSEQ multiplex PCR; TCRdb's version includes in-frame clones alone and lacks a portion of them. The sample lists about 73,000 clones; 89% were seen once. Source: peripheral blood, taken 28 days after the second AZD1222 dose. These receptors were obtained from an adult who received the AZD1222 COVID-19 vaccine. The CDR3 runs from the conserved cysteine through the conserved F or W. Not every row has a clone size; where given, it reads once, few, many or a size class.

clone_size | j_call | cdr3_length | v_call | cdr3_aa
few | TRBJ2-1 | 17 | TRBV19 | CASSTTGLAGGYNEQFF
NA | TRBJ2-2 | 13 | TRBV18 | CASSGINTGELFF
NA | TRBJ1-2 | 15 | TRBV30 | CAWSVLPTAPYGYTF
NA | TRBJ1-3 | 15 | TRBV18 | CASSPGLDLGNTIYF
once | TRBJ1-2 | 16 | TRBV7-2 | CASSSGTGGIGYGYTF
NA | TRBJ2-3 | 16 | TRBV5-1 | CASSFAGGAGADTQYF
NA | TRBJ1-1 | 16 | TRBV4-1 | CASSDRGRISNTEAFF
once | TRBJ2-7 | 13 | TRBV11-3 | CASSLVAGGEQYF
NA | TRBJ2-7 | 14 | TRBV19 | CASSRRDRADEQYF
NA | TRBJ2-1 | 19 | TRBV5-4 | CASSQIGTSGRAVSGEQFF
NA | TRBJ2-7 | 15 | TRBV27 | CASSGRTGSSYEQYF
NA | TRBJ1-5 | 15 | TRBV20-1 | CSASAGVRRNQPQHF
NA | TRBJ1-6 | 14 | TRBV5-1 | CASSLETGDSPLHF
NA | TRBJ1-6 | 14 | TRBV28 | CASRNPGVGSPLHF
few | TRBJ1-6 | 18 | TRBV30 | CAWKFQLSGGGGGSPLHF
few | TRBJ2-7 | 18 | TRBV27 | CASSTRWVREGGAYEQYF